The next 25 T cell receptor beta chains were all read from a single sample in a study of post-analysis software for immune sequencing data. These receptors have no identified antigens. General observations from the study: Five TRBV segments were more frequent in patients than controls; TRBV5-6, TRBV5-1 and TRBV20-1 belonged to this group.

Unique molecular identifiers were carried by the TCR beta cDNA libraries. TCRdb itself ran the PCR reads through MiXCR, one entry per CDR3 protein. Of 700,000 to 900,000 distinct CDR3 sequences listed, roughly 50% are singletons. Sequences were obtained from blood. Receptor source: a girl between 10 and 17 years old with multiple sclerosis.

The J gene is TRBJ1-2, the V gene TRBV10-3; 7 bases map to TRBD1. CDR3 length: 16 amino acids. V lost 4 bases, J lost 7 bases, and 15 bases stayed unmatched. Germline CDR1 is ENHRY and CDR2 is SYGVKD. The CDR3 DNA reads as TGTGCCATCAGTGGCCCCAGTCGACCCAGGGGGAGTGGCTACACCTTC. As protein: CAISGPSRPRGSGYTF.

With respect to this clonotype: A much larger clone is a single base away; this may be a read error. The chain employs TRBV6-6 and TRBJ2-7; 7 bases are shared with TRBD2. The V gene end was trimmed by 1 base and the J gene end by 5 bases; junction bases not matched to a gene: 11. CDR1 is MNHNY, CDR2 SVGAGI, per germline (reference sequence). The CDR3 has 16 residues. The CDR3 here is CASSYFQGGVVNEQYF. The CDR3 DNA sequence: TGTGCCAGCAGTTACTTTCAGGGAGGGGTGGTAAACGAGCAGTACTTC.

This chain connects TRBV9 to TRBJ2-3, with 9 bases that match TRBD2. This CDR3 is built from 14 residues. With 4 bases clipped from V and 5 bases from J, the junction kept 5 bases outside the gene matches. Germline V lookup: CDR1 SGDLS, CDR2 YYNGEE. The CDR3 DNA sequence: TGTGCCAGCAGCCGAGCGGGAGGCATAGATACGCAGTATTTT. Translating gives CASSRAGGIDTQYF. Full variable domain (remainder filled in from reference TRBV9 and TRBJ2-3): DSGVTQTPKHLITATGQRVTLRCSPRSGDLSVYWYQQSLDQGLQFLIQYYNGEERAKGNILERFSAQQFPDLHSELNLSSLELGDSALYFCASSRAGGIDTQYFGPGTRLTVL.

This chain connects TRBV3-1 to TRBJ2-5; 8 bases fit TRBD1. J was trimmed by 1 base and V by 5 bases; bases with no gene match: 6. Germline V CDR1 and CDR2: LGHDT, YNNKEL (reference sequence). The CDR3 has 15 residues. This CDR3 reads CASSAPQGGQETQYF. As DNA, the CDR3 is TGTGCCAGCAGCGCCCCACAGGGGGGCCAAGAGACCCAGTACTTC.

This rearrangement joins TRBV7-2 to TRBJ1-2; D remains unclear. Looked up from germline, CDR1 is SGHTA and CDR2 is FQGNSA. Trimming took 0 bases from V and 6 from J, leaving 8 bases between them. CDR3 size: 13 residues. CDR3 sequence: CASSLAAGDGYTF. CDR3 nucleotide sequence: TGTGCCAGCAGCTTAGCCGCCGGAGATGGCTACACCTTC.

This clonotype was counted between two and nine times. This rearrangement joins TRBV29-1 to TRBJ2-7; D is perhaps TRBD1 or TRBD2 (7 bases each). There are 16 residues in the CDR3. Trimming removed 0 bases at V and 4 bases at J, with 19 bases between. The germline V gene encodes CDR1 SQVTM and CDR2 ANQGSEA. The CDR3 here is CSVEDARGGQQYEQYF. Written as DNA, the CDR3 is TGCAGCGTTGAAGACGCCAGGGGGGGACAACAATACGAGCAGTACTTC.

DNA for the CDR3: TGTGCCAGCAACCACGCTCTCCAGGCGGGAGGGTCCTACGAGCAGTACTTC. It specifies CASNHALQAGGSYEQYF. The chain links TRBV27 to TRBJ2-5; 9 nucleotides align to TRBD2. Near its end, the DNA agrees better with TRBJ2-7, so the J call may be wrong. The CDR3 spans 17 residues. From germline, CDR1 is MNHEY and CDR2 SMNVEV (reference sequence).

This chain connects TRBV6-1 to TRBJ2-6; D may be TRBD1 (6 bases). The CDR3 totals 16 residues. The germline V and J ends were trimmed by 7 bases and 3 bases, with 16 bases remaining between them. Germline CDR1 reads MNHNS; CDR2 reads SASEGT. The CDR3 sequence: CASTPGRGDGANVLTF. CDR3 coding DNA: TGTGCCAGCACCCCTGGCAGGGGCGATGGGGCCAACGTCCTGACTTTC.

The V and J genes are TRBV20-1 and TRBJ2-5, with D possibly matching TRBD2 (5 bases). V was trimmed by 6 bases and J by 2 bases, leaving 10 bases between them. Per the germline V gene, CDR1 is DFQATT and CDR2 is SNEGSKA (reference sequence). CDR3 length: 12 residues. CDR3 bases: TGCAGTGCCTTGAGGGAGCAAGAGACCCAGTACTTC. It translates to CSALREQETQYF.

For this clonotype: One end of the junction does not line up with germline, which may come from a read error. This sequence joins TRBV5-1 and TRBJ1-1, with 8 bases lining up with TRBD1. The CDR3 has 16 amino acids. Germline CDR1 SGHRS, CDR2 YFSETQ. The CDR3 DNA reads TGCGCCAGCAGCTTGGCCGGGACAGGCCTAAACACTGGAGCTTTCTTT. This translates into CASSLAGTGLNTGAFF.

CDR3 residues: CSATDELEGAVKLFF. The CDR3 DNA is TGCAGCGCCACCGATGAGTTGGAGGGGGCGGTAAAACTGTTTTTT. The V call is TRBV29-1, the J call TRBJ1-4, with 7 bases matching TRBD1. The CDR3 is made up of 15 amino acids. Looked up from germline, CDR1 is SQVTM and CDR2 is ANQGSEA. The ends lost 7 bases at V and 10 bases at J; junction bases unmatched: 18.

CDR3 sequence (DNA): TGCAGTGCCCTCCTGACTAGCGGCACAGATACGCAGTATTTT. Protein: CSALLTSGTDTQYF. This chain uses TRBV20-1 with TRBJ2-3; 8 bases line up with TRBD2. The CDR3 loop spans 14 amino acids. Losses at the gene ends were 6 bases for V and 1 base for J; bases not matched to a gene: 6. Germline assignment: CDR1 DFQATT and CDR2 SNEGSKA (reference sequence).

This clonotype was detected a few times. The rearrangement joins TRBV6-5 to TRBJ2-2; the D gene is possibly TRBD1 (5 bases). Germline V gives CDR1 MNHEY, CDR2 SVGAGI. Deletions cut 2 bases from V and 3 bases from J, with 7 bases between. This CDR3 has 14 amino acids. CDR3 loop: CASSYEGDTGELFF. CDR3 coding DNA: TGTGCCAGCAGTTACGAAGGGGACACCGGGGAGCTGTTTTTT.

This clonotype occurred a few times. The gene calls are TRBV28 and TRBJ2-7; 8 bases map to TRBD1. The trim removed 5 bases at V and 5 bases at J, leaving 8 bases unmatched. This CDR3 comprises 14 residues. Germline V lookup: CDR1 MDHEN, CDR2 SYDVKM. The CDR3 sequence: CASSLTGVRDEQYF. In DNA, the CDR3 is TGTGCCAGCAGTCTGACAGGGGTACGGGACGAGCAGTACTTC.

A few counts support this clonotype. The J gene is TRBJ2-5, the V gene TRBV20-1; TRBD2 agrees at 12 bases. With V trimmed by 6 bases and J by 5 bases, 10 bases remained unmatched. The CDR3 contains 15 residues. CDR1 and CDR2 from the germline V gene are DFQATT and SNEGSKA (reference sequence). CDR3 region: CSAPPSGRAWETQYF. The CDR3 coding sequence is TGCAGTGCACCCCCTAGCGGGAGGGCGTGGGAGACCCAGTACTTC.

This clonotype was detected a few times. The gene calls are TRBV7-2 and TRBJ2-5; 8 nucleotides align to TRBD1. Gene TRBJ2-7 matches the end of the DNA better, so the J call may be wrong. CDR3 size: 15 residues. Germline CDR1 reads SGHTA; CDR2 reads FQGNSA. CDR3 sequence reads: CASSLGGQVSYEQYF. The CDR3 coding sequence is TGTGCCAGCAGCTTGGGGGGACAGGTCTCCTACGAGCAGTACTTC.

There are a few counts of this clonotype. CDR3 sequence: CAIRESSGSSYEQYF. In DNA form, the CDR3 reads TGTGCCATCAGGGAATCTAGCGGGAGCTCCTACGAGCAGTACTTC. The gene calls are TRBV10-3 and TRBJ2-7; 10 bases map to TRBD2. This CDR3 is 15 amino acids long. Losses at the gene ends were 6 bases for V and 0 bases for J; bases not matched to a gene: 5. Germline V gene sequence: CDR1 ENHRY, CDR2 SYGVKD.

CDR3 coding DNA: TGTGCCAGCAGCTTGCCTCAAAGCGGGGGCGACGCTTTCTTT. This gives the protein CASSLPQSGGDAFF. The V gene is TRBV11-1, the J gene TRBJ1-1; perhaps TRBD1 as D (6 bases). The CDR3 runs to 14 residues. Germline V gene sequence: CDR1 SGHAT, CDR2 FQDESV (reference sequence). Trimming pared 3 bases from V and 11 bases from J, leaving 19 bases between. The full variable domain, completed using reference TRBV11-1 and TRBJ1-1, is EAEVAQSPRYKITEKSQAVAFWCDPISGHATLYWYRQILGQGPELLVQFQDESVVDDSQLPKDRFSAERLKGVDSTLKIQPAELGDSAMYLCASSLPQSGGDAFFGQGTRLTVV.

This chain links TRBV15 with TRBJ2-3, with a tentative D call TRBD1 (6 bases). This CDR3 spans 18 amino acids. The germline CDR1 and CDR2 sequences are LNHNV and YYDKDF (reference sequence). The V end lost 0 bases, the J end lost 3 bases, and 19 bases lay between the germline ends. CDR3 DNA sequence: TGTGCCACCAGCAGAGAGTTTGGGGGCTTGGTAGTTACAGATACGCAGTATTTT. This gives the protein CATSREFGGLVVTDTQYF.

The chain links TRBV6-6 to TRBJ2-3, with D perhaps matching TRBD1 or TRBD2 (5 bases each). The CDR3 loop spans 16 amino acids. Per the germline V gene, CDR1 is MNHNY and CDR2 is SVGAGI (reference sequence). V lost 6 bases to trimming and J lost 3 bases, with 19 bases between them. CDR3 in DNA: TGTGCCAGCAGCACCCAGGGCGGGCAAAAGACAGATACGCAGTATTTT. Translation gives CASSTQGGQKTDTQYF.

The V call is TRBV30, the J call TRBJ2-3; D is unresolved. CDR1 and CDR2 (germline): GTSNPN, SVGIG (reference sequence). The V end lost 3 bases, the J end lost 0 bases, and 4 bases lay between the germline ends. This CDR3 comprises 12 residues. CDR3 DNA: TGTGCCTGGAGCGGGAGCACAGATACGCAGTATTTT. Its protein product is CAWSGSTDTQYF. The full variable domain, rest sourced from reference TRBV30 and TRBJ2-3, is SQTIHQWPATLVQPVGSPLSLECTVEGTSNPNLYWYRQAAGRGLQLLFYSVGIGQISSEVPQNLSASRPQDRQFILSSKKLLLSDSGFYLCAWSGSTDTQYFGPGTRLTVL.

The chain uses TRBV4-2 and TRBJ2-7, with D perhaps matching TRBD2 (6 bases). This CDR3 comprises 13 residues. CDR1 is LGHNA, CDR2 YNFKEQ, per germline. Trimming shortened V by 1 base and J by 4 bases, and 8 bases separated the two germline ends. The CDR3 coding sequence is TGTGCCAGCAGCCAAGGTGCGGGGTACGAGCAGTACTTC. It is translated as CASSQGAGYEQYF.

This chain uses TRBV6-5 with TRBJ2-5; D perhaps matches TRBD2 (5 bases). V was trimmed by 2 bases and J by 11 bases, leaving 15 bases between them. This CDR3 contains 13 residues. The germline V gene encodes CDR1 MNHEY and CDR2 SVGAGI. CDR3 in amino acids: CASSYVLGWEQYF. Written as DNA, the CDR3 is TGTGCCAGCAGTTACGTCCTAGGTTGGGAGCAGTACTTC.

The chain employs TRBV25-1 and TRBJ2-7; 8 bases are a match to TRBD2. Per germline, CDR1 MGHDK and CDR2 SYGVNS. The ends lost 6 bases at V and 5 bases at J; junction bases unmatched: 6. The CDR3 is 13 amino acids. CDR3 protein: CASSGTRANEQYF. The CDR3 DNA follows: TGTGCCAGCAGCGGGACTAGGGCGAACGAGCAGTACTTC.

This chain uses TRBV4-2 with TRBJ2-1; D is possibly TRBD2 (6 bases). CDR1 LGHNA and CDR2 YNFKEQ come from the germline V gene. The CDR3 has 15 amino acids. V was trimmed by 0 bases and J by 10 bases, leaving 16 bases between them. CDR3 nucleotide sequence: TGTGCCAGCAGCCAAGAGGGACTTAGAGCAGGGGAGCAGTTCTTC. This translates into CASSQEGLRAGEQFF.